This note documents a single TCR beta chain sequence. Germline V gives CDR1 LNHNV, CDR2 YYDKDF (reference sequence). The V segment lost 4 bases and the J segment 6 bases; nucleotides outside the gene matches: 9. The CDR3 runs to 15 residues. The sample comes from a study of control samples from healthy donors and cancer patients. Libraries were prepared by immunoSEQ multiplex PCR; TCRdb keeps only in-frame clonotypes and omits some of them. The data contain 120,000 or so clones, more than 75% of them singletons. The genes are TRBV15 and TRBJ2-1; 7 bases agree with TRBD1. Sequenced material: blood. The source of this sequence is a young man in good health. CDR3 bases: TGTGCCACCAGCACTTTACAGGGGTTCTTCAATGAGCAGTTCTTC. As protein: CATSTLQGFFNEQFF.